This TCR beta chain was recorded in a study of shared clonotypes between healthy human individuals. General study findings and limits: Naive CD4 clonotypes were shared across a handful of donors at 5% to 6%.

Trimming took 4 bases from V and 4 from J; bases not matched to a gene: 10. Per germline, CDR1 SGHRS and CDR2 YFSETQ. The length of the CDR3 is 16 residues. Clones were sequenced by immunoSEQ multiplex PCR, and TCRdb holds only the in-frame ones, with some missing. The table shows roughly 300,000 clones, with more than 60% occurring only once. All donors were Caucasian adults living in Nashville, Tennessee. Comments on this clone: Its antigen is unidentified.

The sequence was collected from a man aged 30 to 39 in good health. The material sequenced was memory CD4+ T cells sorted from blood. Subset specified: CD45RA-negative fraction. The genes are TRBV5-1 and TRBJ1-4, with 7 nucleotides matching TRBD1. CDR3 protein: CASSPEGQAINEKLFF. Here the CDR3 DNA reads TGCGCCAGCAGCCCTGAAGGACAGGCCATTAATGAAAAACTGTTTTTT.